This T cell receptor (beta chain) appears in the sequencing data of a study of blood T cell repertoires in COVID-19 (dated by TCRdb to the early 2020s). Notes on the research overall: Samples from collaborators originated in the United States, Italy and Spain and spanned both the acute and convalescent phases of COVID-19. The material from the prospective study consisted of cDNA or gDNA derived from T cells, B-cell-depleted T cells, or PBMCs. Sample metadata almost always included a de-identified subject ID, COVID-19 status, age in years and sex. Samples came from the ongoing ImmuneRACE study (first 160 participants) plus 1,254 subjects from 6 global collaborators. The repertoires were released in a freely available public database meant as a resource for research on the immune response to SARS-CoV-2. Subjects who had been exposed to COVID-19, were actively infected with it, or had recovered from it provided the deeply sampled blood TCRbeta repertoires that made up the dataset. HLA class I and class II types, where available, came from metadata supplied by the sample provider rather than from assay-based typing. General conclusions and limits of the study: The quantity of clinical and demographic metadata differed by source and by participant and was supplied without curation.

The germline V gene (reference sequence) yields MNHEY for CDR1 and SMNVEV for CDR2. Reading from cysteine to phenylalanine, the CDR3 counts 15 amino acids. Only the CDR3 part of the read is kept: 45 bases, read in frame from the first base. Trimming at the junction amounts to 3 bases on V and 7 bases on J, and the germline ends lie 16 bases apart. The immunoSEQ Assay, a bias-controlled multiplex PCR, was used to amplify TCRbeta CDR3 regions from genomic DNA. Per the source publication's procedure: Within the assay, amplification of reference gene primers was used to estimate how many nucleated cells each sample contained. Sequence reads were collapsed and filtered to measure the absolute abundance of every unique TCRbeta CDR3 rearrangement. For each sample, productive Simpson clonality was calculated as the square root of Simpson's diversity index over productive rearrangements. TCRdb's version of the immuneACCESS table is confined to in-frame rearrangements and falls short of the full clone set. An unresolved V gene accounts for under half of the shortfall where checked; the remainder is of unknown origin. That table supplies the V and J calls and clone size; D and trimming were determined from the DNA. The sample table contains approximately 100,000 clones; only one count was recorded for about 89% of them. Of the sample, approximately 10% is held by the ten largest clones.

With regard to this clone: Its antigen remains unidentified. No clone much larger than this one lies a single base away; base qualities are absent.

Each collaborating institution followed its own protocols to collect whole blood in K2EDTA tubes. For TCRbeta analysis, collaborators shipped samples in one of three forms: frozen whole blood, isolated PBMCs, or DNA extracted from either of those sample types. Material: peripheral blood. The chain is made from TRBV27 and TRBJ1-5; the D gene is perhaps TRBD1, from 5 matching bases. The sequence derives from a man aged 50-59 years with acute or convalescent COVID-19. The CDR3 protein sequence reads: CASSFRLGGSQPQHF. Here is the DNA: TGTGCCAGCAGTTTTAGGCTTGGGGGGAGCCAGCCCCAGCATTTT.